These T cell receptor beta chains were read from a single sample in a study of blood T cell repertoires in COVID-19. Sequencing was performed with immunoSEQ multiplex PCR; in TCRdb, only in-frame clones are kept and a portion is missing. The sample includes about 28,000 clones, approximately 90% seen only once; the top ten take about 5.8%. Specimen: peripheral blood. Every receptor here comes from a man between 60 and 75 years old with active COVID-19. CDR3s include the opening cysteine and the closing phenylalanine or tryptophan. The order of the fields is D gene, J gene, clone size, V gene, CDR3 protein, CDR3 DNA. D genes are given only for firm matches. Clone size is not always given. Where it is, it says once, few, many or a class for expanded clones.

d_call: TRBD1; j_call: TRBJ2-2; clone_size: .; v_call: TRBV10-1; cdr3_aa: CATSGQGFGELFF; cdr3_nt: TGCGCCACCTCGGGACAGGGGTTCGGGGAGCTGTTTTTT
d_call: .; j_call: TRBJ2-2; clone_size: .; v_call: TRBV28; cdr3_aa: CASSLVNLATGELFF; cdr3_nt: TGTGCCAGCAGTTTAGTCAACCTAGCAACCGGGGAGCTGTTTTTT
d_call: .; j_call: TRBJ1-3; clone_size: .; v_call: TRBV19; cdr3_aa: CASSADGGYSGNTIYF; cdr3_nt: TGTGCCAGTAGTGCGGACGGAGGGTACTCTGGAAACACCATATATTTT
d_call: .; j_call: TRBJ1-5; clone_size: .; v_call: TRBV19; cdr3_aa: CASSITGSSNQPQHF; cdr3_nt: TGTGCCAGTAGTATTACAGGGTCGAGCAATCAGCCCCAGCATTTT
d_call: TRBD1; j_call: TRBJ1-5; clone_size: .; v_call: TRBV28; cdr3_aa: CASSRRTGASNQPQHF; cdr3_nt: TGTGCCAGCAGCCGGCGGACAGGGGCTAGCAATCAGCCCCAGCATTTT
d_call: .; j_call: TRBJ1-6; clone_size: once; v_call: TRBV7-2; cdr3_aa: CASSMLISPLHF; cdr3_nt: TGTGCCAGCAGCATGTTAATTTCACCCCTCCACTTT
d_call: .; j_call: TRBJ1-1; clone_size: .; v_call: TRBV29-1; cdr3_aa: CSVEDLPLAFF; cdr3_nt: TGCAGCGTTGAAGATCTACCGTTAGCTTTCTTT
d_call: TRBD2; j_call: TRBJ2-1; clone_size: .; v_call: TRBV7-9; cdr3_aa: CASNRGGGSSYNEQFF; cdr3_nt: TGTGCCAGCAACCGCGGGGGGGGGAGCTCCTACAATGAGCAGTTCTTC
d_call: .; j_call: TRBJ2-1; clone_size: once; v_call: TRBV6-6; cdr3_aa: CASSPGGNEQFF; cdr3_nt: TGTGCCAGCAGTCCCGGGGGCAATGAGCAGTTCTTC
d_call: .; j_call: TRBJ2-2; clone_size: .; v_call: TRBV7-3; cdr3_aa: CASSPNANTGELFF; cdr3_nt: TGTGCCAGCAGTCCTAATGCGAACACCGGGGAGCTGTTTTTT
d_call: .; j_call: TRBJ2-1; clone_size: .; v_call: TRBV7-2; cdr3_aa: CASSSNVGEIEQFF; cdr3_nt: TGTGCCAGCAGCTCGAACGTCGGGGAGATTGAGCAGTTCTTC
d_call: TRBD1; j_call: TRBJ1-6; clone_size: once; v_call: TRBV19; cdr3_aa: CASSTRTGGDSPLHF; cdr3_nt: TGTGCCAGTAGTACCCGGACAGGGGGAGATTCACCCCTCCACTTT
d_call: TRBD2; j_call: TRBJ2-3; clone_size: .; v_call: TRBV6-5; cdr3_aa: CASSYTRGVGGDTQYF; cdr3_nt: TGTGCCAGCAGTTACACCCGGGGGGTGGGGGGAGATACGCAGTATTTT
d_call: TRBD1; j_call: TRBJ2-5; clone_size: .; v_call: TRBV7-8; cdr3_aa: CASSFNRGQETQYF; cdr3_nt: TGTGCCAGCAGCTTCAACAGGGGACAAGAGACCCAGTACTTC
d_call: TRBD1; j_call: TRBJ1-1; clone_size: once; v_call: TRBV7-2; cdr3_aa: CASSSWTGVNTEAFF; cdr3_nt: TGTGCCAGCAGCTCCTGGACAGGGGTGAACACTGAAGCTTTCTTT
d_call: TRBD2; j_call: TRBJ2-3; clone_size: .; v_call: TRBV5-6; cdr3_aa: CASSGTSFRDTQYF; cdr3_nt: TGTGCCAGCAGCGGGACTAGCTTTCGGGATACGCAGTATTTT
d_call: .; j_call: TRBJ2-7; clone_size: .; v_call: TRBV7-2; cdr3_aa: CASTTGMSSYEQYF; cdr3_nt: TGTGCCAGCACAACAGGGATGAGCTCCTACGAGCAGTACTTC
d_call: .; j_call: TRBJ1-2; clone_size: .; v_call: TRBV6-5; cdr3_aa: CARRIDNEYGYTF; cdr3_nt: TGTGCCAGGCGAATAGACAATGAATATGGCTACACCTTC
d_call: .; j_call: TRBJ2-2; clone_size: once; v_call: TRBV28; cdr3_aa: CASRDTFSAGELFF; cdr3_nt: TGTGCCAGCAGGGACACATTCTCCGCCGGGGAGCTGTTTTTT
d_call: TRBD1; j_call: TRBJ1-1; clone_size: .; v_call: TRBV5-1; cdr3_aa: CASSPTGMNTEAFF; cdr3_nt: TGCGCCAGCAGCCCGACAGGGATGAACACTGAAGCTTTCTTT
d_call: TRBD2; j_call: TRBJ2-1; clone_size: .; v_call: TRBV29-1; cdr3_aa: CSVDTSGGVLEQFF; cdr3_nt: TGCAGCGTTGACACTAGCGGGGGGGTTCTGGAGCAGTTCTTC
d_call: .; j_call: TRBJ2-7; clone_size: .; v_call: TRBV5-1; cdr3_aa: CASSFPDTTYEQYF; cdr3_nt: TGCGCCAGCAGCTTCCCAGACACAACCTACGAGCAGTACTTC
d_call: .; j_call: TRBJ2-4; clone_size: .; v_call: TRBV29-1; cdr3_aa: CSVFIPHLSPYF; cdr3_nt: TGCAGCGTTTTTATCCCCCATCTAAGCCCGTACTTC